This TCR beta chain was obtained from a study of cytomegalovirus exposure and HLA in healthy donors. Regarding the study as a whole: Links to common viral pathogens appeared, in a later analysis, for several of the most significant clusters. The authors later linked a missense DCLRE1C variant to TCR beta V- and J-gene trimming.

Vbeta (60) and Jbeta (13) primers were used in the PCR. As processed by the authors: A later analysis tallied 75 million to 80 million unique TCR beta chains, 9.5 million to 14 million of them shared. Produced via immunoSEQ multiplex PCR; TCRdb's table is partial and in-frame only. V, J and clone size were drawn from that table, and D and trimming were deduced from the DNA. The table has approximately 97,000 clones, about 78% seen once. The V and J ends lost 4 bases and 6 bases, in that order; junction bases with no gene match: 12. CDR3 size: 15 residues. Germline V gene data show CDR1 as SGHVS and CDR2 as FNYEAQ. Worth noting for this clone: Antigen specificity is unknown.

Sample: PBMCs. The V call is TRBV7-6, the J call TRBJ2-7; TRBD1 matches at 7 bases. The sequence came from a woman aged 40 to 50 in good health and CMV-seropositive. CDR3 nucleotides: TGTGCCAGCAGCTCAGAAGGTAACAGGGGTAGCGAGCAGTACTTC. This sequence encodes CASSSEGNRGSEQYF.